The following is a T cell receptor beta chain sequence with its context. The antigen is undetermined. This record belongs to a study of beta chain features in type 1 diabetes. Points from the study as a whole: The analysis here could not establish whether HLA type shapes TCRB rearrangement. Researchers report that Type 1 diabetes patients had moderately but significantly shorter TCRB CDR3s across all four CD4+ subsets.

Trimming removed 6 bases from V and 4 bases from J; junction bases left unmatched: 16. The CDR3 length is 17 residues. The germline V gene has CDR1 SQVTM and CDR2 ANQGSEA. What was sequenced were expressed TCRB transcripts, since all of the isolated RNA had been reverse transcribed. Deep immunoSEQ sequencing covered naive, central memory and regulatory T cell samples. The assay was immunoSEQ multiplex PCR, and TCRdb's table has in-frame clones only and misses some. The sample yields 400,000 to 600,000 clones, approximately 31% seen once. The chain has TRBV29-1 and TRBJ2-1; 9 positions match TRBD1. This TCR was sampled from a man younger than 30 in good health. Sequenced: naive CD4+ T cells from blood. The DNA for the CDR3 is TGCAGCGTAGAAACAGGGGGCCACCCCCTAACGTACAATGAGCAGTTCTTC. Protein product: CSVETGGHPLTYNEQFF.